These 7 T cell receptor beta chains originate from one sample sequenced in a study of T cell responses to AZD1222 COVID-19 vaccine. The table came from immunoSEQ multiplex PCR; TCRdb's copy has only in-frame clones and leaves some out. Found here are 150,000 to 200,000 clones, 88% of them singletons; the top ten hold 25% to 30%. This material consisted of peripheral blood, taken 28 days after the second AZD1222 dose. The source is an adult who received the AZD1222 COVID-19 vaccine.

As regards this clone: Other DNA sequences in this sample translate to the same CDR3. The chain recombines TRBV30 with TRBJ2-1; D gene unclear. The germline gives CDR1 GTSNPN, CDR2 SVGIG (reference sequence). This CDR3 is 11 amino acids long. Trimming removed 0 bases at V and 7 bases at J, with 4 bases between. CDR3 in DNA: TGTGCCTGGAGTGTACGAAATGAGCAGTTCTTC. It codes for CAWSVRNEQFF.

This clone showed up just a few times. V usage is TRBV10-3 and J usage is TRBJ2-7; 10 nucleotides line up with TRBD2. Germline V gives CDR1 ENHRY, CDR2 SYGVKD. This CDR3 spans 13 amino acids. Trimming at V came to 5 bases and at J to 5 bases, leaving 3 bases not matched to a gene. The CDR3 nucleotides read TGTGCCATCAGTCCTAGCGGGAGTGACGAGCAGTACTTC. Translating gives CAISPSGSDEQYF.

The chain links TRBV27 to TRBJ1-5; 10 bases fit TRBD1. The CDR3 has 16 amino acids. The germline gives CDR1 MNHEY, CDR2 SMNVEV (reference sequence). V lost 10 bases to trimming and J lost 1 base; unmatched junction nucleotides: 10. The CDR3 protein is CATSYDRGLSNQPQHF. The DNA for the CDR3 is TGTGCCACCTCCTACGACAGGGGGCTAAGCAATCAGCCCCAGCATTTT.

The rearrangement uses TRBV6-9 and TRBJ1-6; D is unresolved. The CDR3 length is 13 residues. Germline CDR1 MNHGY, CDR2 SVAAGI. V was cut by 6 bases and J by 10 bases, with 13 bases left in between. CDR3 in DNA: TGTGCCAGCAGCGGGAGCGTTGGATCACCCCTCCACTTT. Its protein is CASSGSVGSPLHF.

J is TRBJ2-3 and V is TRBV5-5; 7 nucleotides match TRBD2. The CDR3 has 16 amino acids. Germline loops: CDR1 SGHKS, CDR2 YYEKEE (reference sequence). The ends lost 4 bases at V and 3 bases at J; junction bases unmatched: 11. Written as DNA, the CDR3 is TGTGCCAGCAGCCCCCCCGGACTAGTGGGGACAGATACGCAGTATTTT. This codes for CASSPPGLVGTDTQYF.

The chain is built from TRBV19 and TRBJ1-5; D is unresolved. The V gene's germline CDR1 is LNHDA and CDR2 SQIVND (reference sequence). V was trimmed by 5 bases and J by 0 bases, leaving 11 bases between them. The CDR3 is 15 residues long. CDR3 nucleotides: TGTGCCAGTAGTCGGGTTGGTGATAGCAATCAGCCCCAGCATTTT. Protein sequence: CASSRVGDSNQPQHF.

The CDR3 region is CAWSLLGDKNIQYF. The CDR3 DNA reads as TGTGCCTGGAGCCTCCTAGGAGACAAAAACATTCAGTACTTC. This chain uses TRBV30 with TRBJ2-4; D is ambiguous. The CDR3 is 14 amino acids. The V end was cut by 3 bases, the J end by 3 bases, with 12 bases between. The germline V gene encodes CDR1 GTSNPN and CDR2 SVGIG (reference sequence).